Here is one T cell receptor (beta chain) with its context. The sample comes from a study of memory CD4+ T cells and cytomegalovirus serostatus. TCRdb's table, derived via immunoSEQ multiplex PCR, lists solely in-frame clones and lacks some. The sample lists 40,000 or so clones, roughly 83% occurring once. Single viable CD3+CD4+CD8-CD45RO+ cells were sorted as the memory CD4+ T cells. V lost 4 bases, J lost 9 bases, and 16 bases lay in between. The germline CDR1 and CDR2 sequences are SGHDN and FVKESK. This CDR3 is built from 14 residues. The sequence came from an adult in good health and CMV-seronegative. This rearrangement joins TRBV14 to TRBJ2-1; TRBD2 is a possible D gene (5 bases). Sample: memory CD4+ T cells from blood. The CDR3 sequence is CASSLLGGSVEQFF. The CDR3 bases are TGTGCCAGCAGCCTTCTGGGCGGGTCCGTTGAGCAGTTCTTC.